A single sample is the source of the 20 T cell receptor beta chains below, sequenced in a study of T cell responses to AZD1222 COVID-19 vaccine. Here immunoSEQ multiplex PCR was the method, and the copy in TCRdb shows in-frame clones only, minus some. The data contain some 140,000 clones, approximately 90% of them singletons. Material: peripheral blood, obtained on day 0 of AZD1222 vaccination. The receptors derive from an adult in good health.

The gene calls are TRBV18 and TRBJ1-6, with D possibly being TRBD1 (5 bases). This CDR3 spans 15 amino acids. Germline V CDR1 and CDR2: KGHSH, LQKENI. Trimming took 6 bases from V and 5 from J, leaving 14 bases between them. The CDR3 region is CASSARDGNNSPLHF. CDR3 bases: TGTGCCAGCTCCGCTCGGGACGGAAATAATTCACCCCTCCACTTT.

This chain links TRBV7-2 with TRBJ2-7, with 8 bases identical to TRBD1. The CDR3 loop spans 17 amino acids. CDR1 and CDR2 (germline): SGHTA, FQGNSA. V dropped 1 base and J dropped 1; count of bases not matched to a gene: 9. The CDR3 spells CASSLVFGQGLSYEQYF. CDR3 nucleotides: TGTGCCAGCAGCTTAGTGTTTGGACAGGGATTATCCTACGAGCAGTACTTC. The full variable domain, rest sourced from reference TRBV7-2 and TRBJ2-7, is GAGVSQSPSNKVTEKGKDVELRCDPISGHTALYWYRQSLGQGLEFLIYFQGNSAPDKSGLPSDRFSAERTGGSVSTLTIQRTQQEDSAVYLCASSLVFGQGLSYEQYFGPGTRLTVT.

V usage is TRBV19 and J usage is TRBJ1-1; D remains unclear. Between the trimmed V and J ends, which lost 0 bases and 1 base, there was a span of 9 bases. This CDR3 is 15 amino acids long. Germline V gene sequence: CDR1 LNHDA, CDR2 SQIVND (reference sequence). As DNA, the CDR3 is TGTGCCAGTAGTATAGATAACACACCGAACACTGAAGCTTTCTTT. Amino acid sequence: CASSIDNTPNTEAFF.

The chain employs TRBV7-2 and TRBJ2-7, with D unclear. The CDR3 runs 13 residues. Germline values: CDR1 SGHTA, CDR2 FQGNSA. Trimming took off 4 bases at V and 1 base at J, with 8 bases between the two ends. The chain's CDR3 is CASSSTASYEQYF. Here the CDR3 DNA reads TGTGCCAGCAGCTCCACCGCGTCCTACGAGCAGTACTTC.

CDR3 nucleotides: TGTGCCAGCAGCCACACCCCGGGCAGGGGTAACTATGGCTACACCTTC. It specifies CASSHTPGRGNYGYTF. This rearrangement joins TRBV7-6 to TRBJ1-2; maybe TRBD1 (6 bases). Germline assignment: CDR1 SGHVS and CDR2 FNYEAQ. The CDR3 consists of 16 residues. V gave up 5 bases and J gave up 1 base, with 17 bases separating them.

The V call is TRBV5-6, the J call TRBJ1-6; the match to TRBD1 covers 7 bases. The junction had 14 bases not matched to a gene; V was cut back by 9 bases and J by 5 bases. CDR1 and CDR2 (germline): SGHDT, YYEEEE. The CDR3 sequence is 16 residues long. The CDR3 DNA is TGTGCCATCGAGGTGCAGGGGGTCGCCAATAATTCACCCCTCCACTTT. This codes for CAIEVQGVANNSPLHF.

This chain uses TRBV12-3 or TRBV12-4 with TRBJ2-6, with D unclear. With 2 bases removed from V and 4 bases from J, the gap between germline ends came to 3 bases. The CDR3 is made up of 13 amino acids. This CDR3 reads CASSLRGANVLTF. The CDR3 DNA reads as TGTGCCAGCAGTTTACGAGGGGCCAACGTCCTGACTTTC.

J is TRBJ2-5 and V is TRBV25-1, with D uncertain. Trimming took 3 bases from V and 5 from J, leaving 7 bases between them. The germline CDR1 and CDR2 sequences are MGHDK and SYGVNS. This CDR3 contains 12 residues. DNA for the CDR3: TGTGCCAGCAGTGATACGAGGGAGACCCAGTACTTC. Translated: CASSDTRETQYF. The whole variable domain, remainder taken from reference TRBV25-1 and TRBJ2-5, is EADIYQTPRYLVIGTGKKITLECSQTMGHDKMYWYQQDPGMELHLIHYSYGVNSTEKGDLSSESTVSRIRTEHFPLTLESARPSHTSQYLCASSDTRETQYFGPGTRLLVL.

This rearrangement joins TRBV29-1 to TRBJ2-3, with D tentatively TRBD1 (6 bases). This CDR3 is built from 13 residues. V was pared by 6 bases and J by 0 bases, with 10 bases between. From germline, CDR1 is SQVTM and CDR2 ANQGSEA. The CDR3 is CSVTGPSTDTQYF. As DNA, the CDR3 is TGCAGCGTCACAGGGCCAAGCACAGATACGCAGTATTTT.

V and J are TRBV6-2 or TRBV6-3 and TRBJ2-5; D perhaps matches TRBD2 (6 bases). With 2 bases removed from V and 6 bases from J, the gap between germline ends came to 22 bases. Germline lookup yields CDR1 MNHEY and CDR2 SVGEGT. The CDR3 is 17 residues long. The CDR3 DNA follows: TGTGCCAGCAGTTACGGCCTAACGGGGGAGATCGTGAAGACCCAGTACTTC. Translated, it gives CASSYGLTGEIVKTQYF.

This clone was found once. V usage is TRBV28 and J usage is TRBJ1-1; maybe TRBD1 (5 bases). The CDR3 runs 15 residues. Per the germline V gene, CDR1 is MDHEN and CDR2 is SYDVKM. Trimming left V 6 bases short and J 4 bases short, with 18 bases between. DNA for the CDR3: TGTGCCAGCAGCCCTCCCACCGGGACCGTCACTGAAGCTTTCTTT. Its protein product is CASSPPTGTVTEAFF.

This clone was seen only once. The chain uses TRBV29-1 and TRBJ1-1; 7 bases line up with TRBD1. The CDR3 sequence is 16 residues long. Trimming took 4 bases from V and 2 from J; bases not matched to a gene: 13. CDR1 is SQVTM, CDR2 ANQGSEA, per germline. CDR3 coding DNA: TGCAGCGTTGTGGGTATAGAGACAGGGAGAAACACTGAAGCTTTCTTT. This sequence encodes CSVVGIETGRNTEAFF.

The chain uses TRBV19 and TRBJ2-2; TRBD2 is a possible D gene (5 bases). CDR1 LNHDA and CDR2 SQIVND come from the germline V gene (reference sequence). This CDR3 spans 16 amino acids. Trimming removed 2 bases from V and 4 bases from J, with 14 bases in between. The CDR3 region is CASSISESGSTGELFF. For the CDR3, the DNA is TGTGCCAGTAGTATATCAGAGTCGGGGAGCACCGGGGAGCTGTTTTTT.

The chain recombines TRBV28 with TRBJ1-6; TRBD1 matches 9 bases. The CDR3 is 14 residues long. The V and J ends lost 6 bases and 7 bases, in that order; junction bases with no gene match: 4. The germline V gene has CDR1 MDHEN and CDR2 SYDVKM. As DNA, the CDR3 is TGTGCCAGCAGCCTCGGACAGGGGAATTCACCCCTCCACTTT. Encoded protein: CASSLGQGNSPLHF.

This rearrangement joins TRBV4-3 to TRBJ2-3; weak D call: TRBD2 (5 bases). This CDR3 contains 16 residues. CDR1 is LGHNA and CDR2 is YSLEER in the germline V gene. Trimming took 4 bases from V and 4 from J, leaving 18 bases between them. CDR3 loop: CASSLEVATASDTQYF. The CDR3 region has the DNA TGCGCCAGCAGCCTGGAGGTGGCAACCGCGTCAGATACGCAGTATTTT.

Here the CDR3 reads CASSWGQGDSPLHF. In DNA form, the CDR3 reads TGTGCCAGCAGCTGGGGACAGGGAGATTCACCCCTCCACTTT. This chain connects TRBV7-9 to TRBJ1-6, with 9 bases lining up with TRBD1. CDR1 and CDR2 (germline): SEHNR, FQNEAQ (reference sequence). V was clipped by 4 bases and J by 8 bases; unmatched bases: 3. CDR3 length: 14 amino acids.

Concerning this clone itself: Within the sample, other DNA sequences also encode this same CDR3. The rearrangement joins TRBV28 to TRBJ1-6; D unresolved. Germline V CDR1 and CDR2: MDHEN, SYDVKM. The CDR3 contains 12 residues. Trimming cost V 5 bases and J 9 bases, with 8 bases left between them. The CDR3 region has the DNA TGTGCCAGCAGTCCCTACGGTTCACCCCTCCACTTT. Its translation: CASSPYGSPLHF. The full variable domain, in which reference TRBV28 and TRBJ1-6 provide the parts outside the CDR3, is DVKVTQSSRYLVKRTGEKVFLECVQDMDHENMFWYRQDPGLGLRLIYFSYDVKMKEKGDIPEGYSVSREKKERFSLILESASTNQTSMYLCASSPYGSPLHFGNGTRLTVT.

This clone appeared once. V and J are TRBV3-1 (or the pseudogene TRBV3-2) and TRBJ1-5; D gene uncertain. CDR3 length: 14 amino acids. Per germline, CDR1 LGHDT and CDR2 YNNKEL (reference sequence). Deletions cut 4 bases from V and 2 bases from J, with 9 bases between. DNA of the CDR3: TGTGCCAGCAGCCTCACGATTGGCAATCAGCCCCAGCATTTT. Protein sequence: CASSLTIGNQPQHF.

The genes are TRBV28 and TRBJ1-5; D is uncertain. CDR3 size: 15 residues. V was shortened by 5 bases and J by 0 bases, with 11 bases between the two germline ends. Per germline, CDR1 MDHEN and CDR2 SYDVKM. For the CDR3, the DNA is TGTGCCAGCAGTCCAAGGTGGAATAGCAATCAGCCCCAGCATTTT. This sequence encodes CASSPRWNSNQPQHF.

This chain's CDR3 is CSARRTGGAFF. CDR3 sequence (DNA): TGCAGTGCTAGAAGGACAGGGGGAGCTTTCTTT. The chain employs TRBV20-1 and TRBJ1-1, with 10 positions matching TRBD1. J lost 10 bases, V lost 2 bases, and 1 base had no gene match. CDR1 and CDR2 from the germline V gene are DFQATT and SNEGSKA (reference sequence). CDR3 length: 11 residues.